This TCR beta chain emerged from a study of early stage breast cancer tumors. Trimming took off 3 bases at V and 1 base at J, with 13 bases between the two ends. The CDR3 has 15 residues. CDR1 and CDR2 from the germline V gene are SGHRS and YFSETQ. Clones were read by immunoSEQ multiplex PCR, and TCRdb kept only the in-frame ones, dropping some. The sample lists some 72,000 clones; more than 60% were seen once. This sequence joins TRBV5-1 and TRBJ2-5, with D maybe TRBD1 (5 bases). The sequencing input was blood. The clonotype was recovered from a person aged 55-75 years with breast cancer. CDR3 bases: TGCGCCAGCAGCTCCAGCCAGGGCCCCCAAGAGACCCAGTACTTC. This encodes CASSSSQGPQETQYF.